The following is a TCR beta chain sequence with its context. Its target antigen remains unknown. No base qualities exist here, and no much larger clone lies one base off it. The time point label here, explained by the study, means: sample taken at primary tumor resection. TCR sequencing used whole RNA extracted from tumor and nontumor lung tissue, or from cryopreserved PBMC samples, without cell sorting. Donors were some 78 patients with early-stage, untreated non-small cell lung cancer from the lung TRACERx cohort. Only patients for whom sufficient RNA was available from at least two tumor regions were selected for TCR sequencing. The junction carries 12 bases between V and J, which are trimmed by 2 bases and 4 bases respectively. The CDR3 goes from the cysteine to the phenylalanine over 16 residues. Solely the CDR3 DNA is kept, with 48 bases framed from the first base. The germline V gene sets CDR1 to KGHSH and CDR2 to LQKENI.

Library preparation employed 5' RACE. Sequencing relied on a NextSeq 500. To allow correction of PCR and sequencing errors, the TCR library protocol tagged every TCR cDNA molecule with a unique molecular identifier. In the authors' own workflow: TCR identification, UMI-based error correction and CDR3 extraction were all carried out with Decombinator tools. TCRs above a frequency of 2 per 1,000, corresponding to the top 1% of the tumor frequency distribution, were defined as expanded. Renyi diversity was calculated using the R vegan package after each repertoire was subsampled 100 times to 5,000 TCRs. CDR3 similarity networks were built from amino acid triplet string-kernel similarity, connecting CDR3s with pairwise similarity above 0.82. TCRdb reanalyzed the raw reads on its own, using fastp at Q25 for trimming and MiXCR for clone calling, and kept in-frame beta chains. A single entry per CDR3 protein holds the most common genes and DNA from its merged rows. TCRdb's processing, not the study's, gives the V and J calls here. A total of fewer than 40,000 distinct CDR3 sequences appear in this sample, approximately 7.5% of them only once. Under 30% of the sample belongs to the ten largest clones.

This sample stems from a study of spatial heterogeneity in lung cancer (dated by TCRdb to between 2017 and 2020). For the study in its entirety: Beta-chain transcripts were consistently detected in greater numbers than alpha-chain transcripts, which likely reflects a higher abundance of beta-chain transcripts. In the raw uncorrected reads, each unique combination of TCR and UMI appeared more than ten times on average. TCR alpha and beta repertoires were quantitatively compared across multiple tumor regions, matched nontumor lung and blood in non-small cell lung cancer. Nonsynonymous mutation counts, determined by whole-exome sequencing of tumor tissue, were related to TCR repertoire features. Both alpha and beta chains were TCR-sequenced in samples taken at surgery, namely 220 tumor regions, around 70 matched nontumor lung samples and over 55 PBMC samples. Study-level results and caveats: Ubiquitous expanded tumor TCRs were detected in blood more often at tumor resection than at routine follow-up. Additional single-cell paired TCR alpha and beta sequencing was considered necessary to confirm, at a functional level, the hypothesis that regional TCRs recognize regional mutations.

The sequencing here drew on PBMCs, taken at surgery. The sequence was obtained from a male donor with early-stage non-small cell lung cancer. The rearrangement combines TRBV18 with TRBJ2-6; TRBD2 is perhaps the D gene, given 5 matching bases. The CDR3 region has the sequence CASSPTELGGANVLTF. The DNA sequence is TGTGCCAGCTCACCAACTGAACTAGGCGGGGCCAACGTCCTGACTTTC.